The 26 T cell receptor beta chains reported below all come from one sample, sequenced in a study of blood T cells in healthy people across ages. Next came a second PCR, run for about 6 to 11 cycles, which used a sample-barcoded 5' primer along with a J-beta primer mix. Using its own MiXCR run on the 5' RACE reads, TCRdb lists one record per CDR3 protein. The sample yields 1.5 million to 1.8 million distinct CDR3 sequences, about 42% seen once. Specimen: blood. The receptor source for this set is a woman under 30 in good health.

The DNA of the CDR3 is TGTGCCAGCAGCGTAGACAGGGGCTCCTATAATTCACCCCTCCACTTT. Translated, it gives CASSVDRGSYNSPLHF. The V and J genes are TRBV9 and TRBJ1-6, with 7 bases aligning to TRBD1. The ends lost 0 bases at V and 0 bases at J; junction bases unmatched: 0. CDR3 size: 16 residues. Germline CDR1 and CDR2: SGDLS and YYNGEE. The full variable domain, its missing parts supplied by reference TRBV9 and TRBJ1-6, is DSGVTQTPKHLITATGQRVTLRCSPRSGDLSVYWYQQSLDQGLQFLIQYYNGEERAKGNILERFSAQQFPDLHSELNLSSLELGDSALYFCASSVDRGSYNSPLHFGNGTRLTVT.

V gene TRBV7-3 combines with J gene TRBJ2-1, with D maybe TRBD1 (6 bases). Germline loops: CDR1 SGHTA, CDR2 FQGTGA. V lost 0 bases and J lost 8, with 20 bases in between. There are 17 residues in the CDR3. CDR3: CASSLTSEQGLGYEQFF. The CDR3 bases are TGTGCCAGCAGCTTAACGAGTGAACAGGGCCTAGGCTATGAGCAGTTCTTC.

The chain uses TRBV29-1 and TRBJ2-7, with D uncertain. This CDR3 region has 11 residues. Trimming took off 8 bases at V and 2 bases at J, with 10 bases between the two ends. The germline V gene has CDR1 SQVTM and CDR2 ANQGSEA. CDR3 DNA: TGCAGCACGCCGCCGGCCTACGAGCAGTACTTC. This translates into CSTPPAYEQYF.

The V and J genes are TRBV6-5 and TRBJ2-7; a weak D match, TRBD1 (7 bases). Between the trimmed V and J ends, which lost 5 bases and 7 bases, there was a span of 21 bases. The CDR3 length is 15 residues. Germline CDR1 reads MNHEY; CDR2 reads SVGAGI. The CDR3 loop reads CASSRRGRGDNEQYF. The DNA for the CDR3 is TGTGCCAGCAGTCGTAGGGGGCGCGGGGACAATGAGCAGTACTTC.

The genes are TRBV28 and TRBJ2-3; perhaps TRBD1 as D (6 bases). Germline CDR1 reads MDHEN; CDR2 reads SYDVKM. The CDR3 covers 15 residues. The V end was cut by 3 bases, the J end by 1 base, with 11 bases between. The CDR3 sequence: CASSFGQIGTDTQYF. For the CDR3, the DNA is TGTGCCAGCAGTTTCGGACAGATAGGCACAGATACGCAGTATTTT.

The count of this clonotype is one. Compared with germline, one end of the junction differs, possibly owing to a read error. V gene TRBV10-3 combines with J gene TRBJ2-3; D gene ambiguous. Germline V CDR1 and CDR2: ENHRY, SYGVKD. CDR3 length equals 15 residues. The DNA of the CDR3 is TGTGCCATCAGTGACCTCCAGGCCAACGCGGATACGCGGTATTTT. Its protein product is CAISDLQANADTRYF.

The table lists this clonotype with a few counts. This chain connects TRBV25-1 to TRBJ2-1; D is possibly TRBD1 or TRBD2 (5 bases each). V gave up 2 bases and J gave up 1 base, with 15 bases separating them. CDR3 size: 17 residues. The V gene's germline CDR1 is MGHDK and CDR2 SYGVNS. The CDR3 DNA sequence: TGTGCCAGCAGTGAAACGGGGCAGAAACTTTCCTACAATGAGCAGTTCTTC. It codes for CASSETGQKLSYNEQFF.

The chain has TRBV25-1 and TRBJ1-6, with TRBD1 matching over 7 bases. Germline-derived CDR1 and CDR2 are MGHDK and SYGVNS. Unmatched junction bases numbered 1, after V lost 0 bases and J lost 5 bases. The CDR3 is 15 amino acids. CDR3 sequence: CASSEYRGNNSPLHF. The CDR3 DNA reads as TGTGCCAGCAGTGAATACAGGGGGAATAATTCACCCCTCCACTTT. Looking up the rest from reference TRBV25-1 and TRBJ1-6 gives the full variable domain: EADIYQTPRYLVIGTGKKITLECSQTMGHDKMYWYQQDPGMELHLIHYSYGVNSTEKGDLSSESTVSRIRTEHFPLTLESARPSHTSQYLCASSEYRGNNSPLHFGNGTRLTVT.

The V and J genes are TRBV29-1 and TRBJ2-3; 7 bases align to TRBD2. The CDR3 spans 13 residues. The V gene's germline CDR1 is SQVTM and CDR2 ANQGSEA. V lost 4 bases, J lost 6 bases, and 7 bases stayed unmatched. The CDR3, as DNA: TGCAGCGTTGCGAGTGGGACTACTGATACGCAGTATTTT. Its protein is CSVASGTTDTQYF.

This clonotype was seen just once. This chain's CDR3 is CASSSAGILGNTIYF. The CDR3 nucleotides read TGTGCCAGCAGCTCCGCCGGGATTCTTGGAAACACCATATATTTT. J is TRBJ1-3 and V is TRBV7-2, with no clear D. Deletions cut 4 bases from V and 3 bases from J, with 13 bases between. This CDR3 is built from 15 residues. Germline V gene data show CDR1 as SGHTA and CDR2 as FQGNSA.

In its sample, this clonotype was seen a few times. The J gene is TRBJ1-2, the V gene TRBV7-9; no clear D. Germline V gene lookup returns CDR1 SEHNR and CDR2 FQNEAQ (reference sequence). V was clipped by 2 bases and J by 2 bases, with 3 bases between them. The CDR3 loop spans 12 amino acids. The CDR3 protein is CASSLMNYGYTF. CDR3 bases: TGTGCCAGCAGCTTAATGAACTATGGCTACACCTTC.

J is TRBJ2-7 and V is TRBV20-1; 10 nucleotides match TRBD2. The J call may not be correct, given that the DNA end is closer to TRBJ2-5. Germline values: CDR1 DFQATT, CDR2 SNEGSKA (reference sequence). There are 14 residues in the CDR3. Written as DNA, the CDR3 is TGCAGTGCCGGCACTAGCGGGGCCATGGAGACCCAGTACTTC. Amino acid sequence: CSAGTSGAMETQYF.

J is TRBJ2-1 and V is TRBV20-1, with D perhaps matching TRBD1 or TRBD2 (5 bases each). The J call may be wrong; the DNA end is better matched by TRBJ2-7. CDR3 size: 13 residues. Germline V gene lookup returns CDR1 DFQATT and CDR2 SNEGSKA (reference sequence). For the CDR3, the DNA is TGCAGTGCTTACTGGGGGTCCTACAATGAGCAGTACTTC. This encodes CSAYWGSYNEQYF.

The rearrangement joins TRBV20-1 to TRBJ2-7; TRBD1 agrees at 9 bases. Germline CDR1 is DFQATT and CDR2 is SNEGSKA (reference sequence). This CDR3 has 15 residues. The J segment lost 5 bases and the V segment lost 6 bases, leaving 14 bases of the junction unmatched. The chain's CDR3 is CSAQHSGTGLNEQYF. CDR3 nucleotide sequence: TGCAGTGCCCAACATAGTGGGACAGGGCTTAACGAGCAGTACTTC.

The V gene is TRBV3-1, the J gene TRBJ2-5, with TRBD2 matching over 8 bases. The last part of the DNA fits TRBJ2-1 better; the J call may be wrong. This CDR3 has 17 residues. Germline V gene data show CDR1 as LGHDT and CDR2 as YNNKEL (reference sequence). The CDR3 DNA reads as TGTGCCAGCAGCCAAGCTGGAGAGCGGGGGTCACAAGAGACCCAGTTCTTC. Protein sequence: CASSQAGERGSQETQFF.

The chain employs TRBV20-1 and TRBJ1-6; D may be TRBD1 (6 bases). Trimming took off 0 bases at V and 6 bases at J, with 15 bases between the two ends. Germline CDR1 and CDR2: DFQATT and SNEGSKA (reference sequence). The CDR3 consists of 16 residues. CDR3 sequence: CSARDLAGGFNSPLHF. Here the CDR3 DNA reads TGCAGTGCTAGAGATCTTGCCGGGGGCTTTAATTCACCCCTCCACTTT.

The rearrangement joins TRBV4-2 to TRBJ2-7; 10 nucleotides line up with TRBD2. Germline V gives CDR1 LGHNA, CDR2 YNFKEQ. J lost 1 base, V lost 0 bases, and 12 bases had no gene match. The CDR3 consists of 19 residues. CDR3 protein: CASSQDPPLATSGSYEQYF. In DNA, the CDR3 is TGTGCCAGCAGCCAAGATCCTCCGCTGGCGACTAGCGGGTCCTACGAGCAGTACTTC.

This clonotype was counted only a few times. V is TRBV25-1 and J is TRBJ2-1; 8 positions agree with TRBD1. CDR3 length equals 18 residues. With 2 bases clipped from V and 0 bases from J, the junction kept 9 bases outside the gene matches. The V gene's germline CDR1 is MGHDK and CDR2 SYGVNS. CDR3 region: CASSEGQGPPSSYNEQFF. The CDR3 nucleotides are TGTGCCAGCAGTGAAGGACAGGGTCCCCCGAGCTCCTACAATGAGCAGTTCTTC.

Notes on this clonotype: One junction end disagrees with the germline gene, perhaps due to a read error. This chain links TRBV29-1 with TRBJ1-1; D not certain. This CDR3 has 16 amino acids. Germline lookup yields CDR1 SQVTM and CDR2 ANQGSEA. CDR3 amino acids: CGVEGSLGHLNTEAFF. CDR3 coding DNA: TGCGGCGTTGAAGGATCGTTAGGGCACCTGAACACTGAAGCTTTCTTT. The full variable domain, its missing parts supplied by reference TRBV29-1 and TRBJ1-1, is SAVISQKPSRDICQRGTSLTIQCQVDSQVTMMFWYRQQPGQSLTLIATANQGSEATYESGFVIDKFPISRPNLTFSTLTVSNMSPEDSSIYLCGVEGSLGHLNTEAFFGQGTRLTVV.

The chain carries TRBV4-3 and TRBJ2-5; 7 positions agree with TRBD1. The J call may be faulty, since TRBJ2-7 better matches the DNA end. The germline V gene encodes CDR1 LGHNA and CDR2 YSLEER. This CDR3 contains 13 residues. Written as DNA, the CDR3 is TGCGCCAGCAGCCAAGGACAGGGTATCGAGCAGTACTTC. This sequence encodes CASSQGQGIEQYF.

The chain carries TRBV14 and TRBJ2-7; 8 bases are a match to TRBD2. The CDR3 is made up of 15 amino acids. Germline assignment: CDR1 SGHDN and CDR2 FVKESK. With 9 bases clipped from V and 2 bases from J, the junction kept 12 bases outside the gene matches. CDR3 sequence: CASPVSGGRTYEQYF. CDR3 nucleotides: TGTGCCAGTCCCGTGAGCGGGGGCCGAACCTACGAGCAGTACTTC.

The chain has TRBV28 and TRBJ2-5; TRBD1 aligns across 9 bases. In germline, CDR1 is MDHEN, CDR2 SYDVKM. The CDR3 spans 15 residues. V lost 6 bases to trimming and J lost 11 bases; unmatched junction nucleotides: 16. Here the CDR3 reads CASRDRDRVIYEQYF. CDR3 coding DNA: TGTGCCAGCAGGGACAGGGACAGGGTCATCTATGAGCAGTACTTC.

The chain employs TRBV15 and TRBJ2-2, with D perhaps TRBD1 (6 bases). V was cut by 1 base and J by 5 bases, with 8 bases left in between. This CDR3 contains 14 residues. The V gene's germline CDR1 is LNHNV and CDR2 YYDKDF (reference sequence). The CDR3 spells CATSRVRGTGELFF. As DNA, the CDR3 is TGTGCCACCAGCAGAGTCAGGGGAACCGGGGAGCTGTTTTTT.

This clonotype was picked up one time. The chain recombines TRBV6-1 with TRBJ1-3; 9 bases map to TRBD1. The germline V gene has CDR1 MNHNS and CDR2 SASEGT. V was pared by 6 bases and J by 0 bases, with 9 bases of the junction left unmatched. The CDR3 has 17 residues. CDR3 coding DNA: TGTGCCAGCAGCCGAGGACAGGGGCCTAGCTCTGGAAACACCATATATTTT. This sequence encodes CASSRGQGPSSGNTIYF.

This clonotype was seen just once. This rearrangement joins TRBV7-9 to TRBJ2-1; no firm D call. CDR1 and CDR2 from the germline V gene are SEHNR and FQNEAQ (reference sequence). The CDR3 totals 12 residues. Trimming removed 6 bases at V and 8 bases at J, with 11 bases between. The CDR3 DNA is TGTGCCAGCAGGCCGTTAAGGGATGAGCAGTTCTTC. This encodes CASRPLRDEQFF.

This chain uses TRBV12-3 or TRBV12-4 with TRBJ2-4, with 11 bases that match TRBD2. Judging by the DNA end, TRBJ2-7 fits better; the J call may be wrong. The CDR3 covers 15 residues. The CDR3 region has the DNA TGTGCCAGCAGACTCGGGACTAGCGGATTCTACGAGCAGTACTTC. Translating it yields CASRLGTSGFYEQYF.